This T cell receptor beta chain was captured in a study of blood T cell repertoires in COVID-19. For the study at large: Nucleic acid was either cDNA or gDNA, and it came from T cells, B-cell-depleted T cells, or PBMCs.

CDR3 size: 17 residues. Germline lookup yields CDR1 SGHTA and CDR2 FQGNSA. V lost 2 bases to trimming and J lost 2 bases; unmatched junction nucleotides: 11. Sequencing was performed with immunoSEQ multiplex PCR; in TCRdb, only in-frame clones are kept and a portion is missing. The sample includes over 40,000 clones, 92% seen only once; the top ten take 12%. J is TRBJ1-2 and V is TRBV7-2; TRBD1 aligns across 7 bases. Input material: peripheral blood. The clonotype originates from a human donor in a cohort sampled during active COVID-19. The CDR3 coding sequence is TGTGCCAGCAGCTTAACTCTGTCGACAGGGCGAAACTATGGCTACACCTTC. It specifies CASSLTLSTGRNYGYTF.